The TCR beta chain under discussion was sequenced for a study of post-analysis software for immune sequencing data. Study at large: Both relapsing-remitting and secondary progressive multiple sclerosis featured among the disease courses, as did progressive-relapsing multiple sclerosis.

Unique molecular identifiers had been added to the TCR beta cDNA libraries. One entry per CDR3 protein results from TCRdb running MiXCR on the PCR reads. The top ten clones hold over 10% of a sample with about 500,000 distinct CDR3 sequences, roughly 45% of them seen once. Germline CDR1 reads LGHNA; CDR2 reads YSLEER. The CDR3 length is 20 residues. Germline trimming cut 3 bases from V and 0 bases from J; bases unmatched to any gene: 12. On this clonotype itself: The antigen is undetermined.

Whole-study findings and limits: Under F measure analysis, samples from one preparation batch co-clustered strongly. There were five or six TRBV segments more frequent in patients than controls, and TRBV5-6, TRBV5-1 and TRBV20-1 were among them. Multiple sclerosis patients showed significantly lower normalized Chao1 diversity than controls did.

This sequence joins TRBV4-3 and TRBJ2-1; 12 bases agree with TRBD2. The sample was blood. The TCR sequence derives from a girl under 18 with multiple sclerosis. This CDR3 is CASSHQTGTSGSSSYNEQFF. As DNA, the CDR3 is TGCGCCAGCAGCCACCAAACCGGGACTAGCGGGTCGAGCTCCTACAATGAGCAGTTCTTC.